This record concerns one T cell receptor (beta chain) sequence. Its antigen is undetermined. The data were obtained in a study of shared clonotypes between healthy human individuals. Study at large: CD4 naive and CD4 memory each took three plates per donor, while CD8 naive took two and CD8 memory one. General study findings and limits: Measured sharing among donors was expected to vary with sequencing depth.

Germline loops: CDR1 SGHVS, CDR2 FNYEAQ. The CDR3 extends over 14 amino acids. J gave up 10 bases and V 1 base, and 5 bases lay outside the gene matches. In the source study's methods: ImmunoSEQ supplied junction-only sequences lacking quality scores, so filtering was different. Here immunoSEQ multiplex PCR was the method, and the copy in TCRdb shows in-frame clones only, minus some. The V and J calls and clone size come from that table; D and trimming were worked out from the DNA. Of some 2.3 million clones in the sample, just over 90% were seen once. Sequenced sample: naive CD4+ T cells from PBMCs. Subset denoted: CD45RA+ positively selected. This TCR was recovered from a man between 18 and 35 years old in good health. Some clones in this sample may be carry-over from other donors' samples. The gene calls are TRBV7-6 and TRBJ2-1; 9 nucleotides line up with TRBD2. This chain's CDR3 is CASSLEPAGGEQFF. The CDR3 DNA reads TGTGCCAGCAGCTTAGAACCGGCGGGAGGGGAGCAGTTCTTC.